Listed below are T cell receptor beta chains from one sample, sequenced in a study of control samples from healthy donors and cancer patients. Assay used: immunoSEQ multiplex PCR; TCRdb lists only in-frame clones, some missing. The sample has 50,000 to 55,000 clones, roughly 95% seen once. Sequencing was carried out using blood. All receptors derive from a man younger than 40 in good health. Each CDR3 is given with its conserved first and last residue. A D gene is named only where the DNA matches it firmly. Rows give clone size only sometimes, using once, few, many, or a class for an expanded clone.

CDR3 protein: CASSGTPGRGQGTEAFF
CDR3 DNA: TGTGCCAGCAGTGGAACTCCGGGCAGGGGGCAGGGCACTGAAGCTTTCTTT
clone size: once
V gene: TRBV6-1
J gene: TRBJ1-1
D gene: TRBD1

CDR3 protein: CASSLGASRVWDIQYF
CDR3 DNA: TGTGCCAGCAGTTTAGGGGCATCGCGGGTGTGGGACATTCAGTACTTC
clone size: .
V gene: TRBV28
J gene: TRBJ2-4
D gene: .

CDR3 protein: CASSLYEQYF
CDR3 DNA: TGTGCCAGCAGTTTATACGAGCAGTACTTC
clone size: few
V gene: TRBV28
J gene: TRBJ2-7
D gene: .

CDR3 protein: CASSSTVNTGELFF
CDR3 DNA: TGTGCCAGCAGTTCGACCGTTAACACCGGGGAGCTGTTTTTT
clone size: .
V gene: TRBV28
J gene: TRBJ2-2
D gene: .

CDR3 protein: CASSYSRDSTYYTF
CDR3 DNA: TGCGCCAGCAGTTACTCCCGGGACAGTACTTACTACACCTTC
clone size: .
V gene: TRBV6-6
J gene: TRBJ1-2
D gene: TRBD1

CDR3 protein: CASSHAGQGNYEQYF
CDR3 DNA: TGTGCCAGCAGCCATGCCGGACAGGGAAACTACGAGCAGTACTTC
clone size: .
V gene: TRBV5-5
J gene: TRBJ2-7
D gene: TRBD1

CDR3 protein: CASRRAASSSPLHF
CDR3 DNA: TGTGCCAGCCGAAGGGCAGCCAGTTCTTCACCCCTCCACTTT
clone size: .
V gene: TRBV6-5
J gene: TRBJ1-6
D gene: .

CDR3 protein: CASSEAPGGYGYTF
CDR3 DNA: TGTGCCAGCAGTGAAGCCCCAGGGGGATATGGCTACACCTTC
clone size: .
V gene: TRBV2
J gene: TRBJ1-2
D gene: TRBD1

CDR3 protein: CASSLTVSNYGYTF
CDR3 DNA: TGTGCCAGCTCACTAACAGTTTCTAACTATGGCTACACCTTC
clone size: .
V gene: TRBV18
J gene: TRBJ1-2
D gene: .

CDR3 protein: CASSLDSAYGYTF
CDR3 DNA: TGCGCCAGCAGCCTAGACTCTGCCTATGGCTACACCTTC
clone size: .
V gene: TRBV5-1
J gene: TRBJ1-2
D gene: .

CDR3 protein: CAWRYTGLAGANVLTF
CDR3 DNA: TGTGCCTGGAGATACACAGGGCTGGCTGGGGCCAACGTCCTGACTTTC
clone size: .
V gene: TRBV30
J gene: TRBJ2-6
D gene: .

CDR3 protein: CASSPIAGGGVNEQFF
CDR3 DNA: TGTGCCAGCAGTCCAATAGCGGGAGGCGGGGTCAATGAGCAGTTCTTC
clone size: once
V gene: TRBV6-4
J gene: TRBJ2-1
D gene: TRBD2

CDR3 protein: CASSLRGTEGGLALSSYNEQFF
CDR3 DNA: TGTGCCAGCAGTTTACGCGGGACAGAAGGGGGACTAGCGCTGAGCTCCTACAATGAGCAGTTCTTC
clone size: .
V gene: TRBV27
J gene: TRBJ2-1
D gene: TRBD2

CDR3 protein: CASSLWGGGMNTEAFF
CDR3 DNA: TGTGCCAGCAGTCTTTGGGGCGGGGGAATGAACACTGAAGCTTTCTTT
clone size: .
V gene: TRBV27
J gene: TRBJ1-1
D gene: .

CDR3 protein: CASSVAMRDTQYF
CDR3 DNA: TGTGCCAGCAGCGTAGCTATGCGAGATACGCAGTATTTT
clone size: .
V gene: TRBV9
J gene: TRBJ2-3
D gene: .

CDR3 protein: CASSQVTLRGLIQNIQYF
CDR3 DNA: TGTGCCAGCAGCCAAGTTACTTTACGAGGGCTCATCCAAAACATTCAGTACTTC
clone size: .
V gene: TRBV4-2
J gene: TRBJ2-4
D gene: .

CDR3 protein: CASKRAQGNQPQHF
CDR3 DNA: TGTGCCAGCAAAAGAGCACAGGGCAATCAGCCCCAGCATTTT
clone size: .
V gene: TRBV5-8
J gene: TRBJ1-5
D gene: .

CDR3 protein: CASSAGQGLAGYTF
CDR3 DNA: TGTGCCAGCAGTGCCGGACAGGGGCTTGCTGGCTACACCTTC
clone size: .
V gene: TRBV2
J gene: TRBJ1-2
D gene: TRBD1

CDR3 protein: CASSPASYEQYF
CDR3 DNA: TGTGCCAGCTCACCGGCATCCTACGAGCAGTACTTC
clone size: .
V gene: TRBV18
J gene: TRBJ2-7
D gene: .

CDR3 protein: CASSEIEGGKDGELFF
CDR3 DNA: TGCGCCAGCAGTGAGATTGAAGGGGGGAAGGACGGGGAGCTGTTTTTT
clone size: .
V gene: TRBV10-1
J gene: TRBJ2-2
D gene: .

CDR3 protein: CASSLTVPLPTEAFF
CDR3 DNA: TGTGCCAGCAGCCTGACAGTCCCTCTACCCACTGAAGCTTTCTTT
clone size: once
V gene: TRBV3-1/TRBV3-2
J gene: TRBJ1-1
D gene: .

CDR3 protein: CASSVTRSSYYGYTF
CDR3 DNA: TGTGCCAGCAGCGTAACGAGGTCTTCGTACTATGGCTACACCTTC
clone size: .
V gene: TRBV9
J gene: TRBJ1-2
D gene: .

CDR3 protein: CASRFNIEAFSTF
CDR3 DNA: TGCGCCAGCAGGTTTAACATTGAGGCCTTTAGCACCTTC
clone size: .
V gene: TRBV5-1
J gene: TRBJ1-2
D gene: .

CDR3 protein: CASSEAVQGNEQFF
CDR3 DNA: TGTGCCAGCAGTGAAGCGGTTCAAGGGAATGAGCAGTTCTTC
clone size: .
V gene: TRBV7-9
J gene: TRBJ2-1
D gene: .

CDR3 protein: CAWGRASKLFF
CDR3 DNA: TGTGCCTGGGGCCGGGCCTCGAAGCTGTTTTTT
clone size: .
V gene: TRBV30
J gene: TRBJ2-2
D gene: .